The 15 T cell receptor beta chains in this list originate from one sample, sequenced in a study of STAT3 mutations in large granular lymphocyte leukemia. These receptors are not linked to any known antigen. Data came from immunoSEQ multiplex PCR; TCRdb stores just in-frame clones and leaves some out. Counted here are under 15,000 clones, about 92% occurring once; the ten biggest clones make up around 35%. The study, taken as a whole, reports: Every T-LGLL patient had at least one immunodominant TCRbeta clonotype.

Input material: peripheral blood mononuclear cells. These receptors all stem from a man aged 40-50 years with T-cell large granular lymphocyte leukemia. Some clones in this sample may be carry-over from other donors' samples.

This rearrangement joins TRBV7-7 to TRBJ2-3; 7 bases align to TRBD1. V lost 5 bases and J lost 5; bases outside the gene matches: 4. The germline V gene has CDR1 SSHAT and CDR2 FNYEAQ (reference sequence). The CDR3 totals 13 residues. The CDR3 nucleotides read TGTGCCAGCAGCAGACAGGGCGGAGATACGCAGTATTTT. Protein sequence: CASSRQGGDTQYF.

The chain is built from TRBV6-5 and TRBJ2-7; a weak D match, TRBD1 (6 bases). The CDR3 has 13 amino acids. With 7 bases removed from V and 4 bases from J, the gap between germline ends came to 14 bases. Germline CDR1 and CDR2: MNHEY and SVGAGI. CDR3 coding DNA: TGTGCCAGCAAAGGGGGTGCCGGTTACGAGCAGTACTTC. Protein sequence: CASKGGAGYEQYF.

The chain employs TRBV27 and TRBJ2-2; tentatively, D is TRBD1 or TRBD2 (5 bases each). V gave up 0 bases and J gave up 7 bases, with 9 bases separating them. In germline, CDR1 is MNHEY, CDR2 SMNVEV (reference sequence). The CDR3 has 14 amino acids. CDR3 loop: CASSLSWGIGELFF. In DNA, the CDR3 is TGTGCCAGCAGTTTATCGTGGGGGATCGGGGAGCTGTTTTTT.

V is TRBV15 and J is TRBJ1-1, with 8 bases fitting TRBD1. V lost 1 base, J lost 2 bases, and 3 bases stayed unmatched. The CDR3 is made up of 15 amino acids. CDR1 and CDR2 from the germline V gene are LNHNV and YYDKDF (reference sequence). CDR3 nucleotides: TGTGCCACCAGCAGAGGGACAGGGATAAACACTGAAGCTTTCTTT. As protein: CATSRGTGINTEAFF.

The V gene is TRBV7-2, the J gene TRBJ2-4; D call uncertain. Trimming took 5 bases from V and 2 from J, leaving 4 bases between them. Germline V gives CDR1 SGHTA, CDR2 FQGNSA. The CDR3 is made up of 12 amino acids. CDR3 DNA sequence: TGTGCCAGCAGCCCCCCCAAAAACATTCAGTACTTC. It yields the protein CASSPPKNIQYF.

The chain is built from TRBV19 and TRBJ2-3, with D uncertain. CDR3 size: 17 residues. V gave up 1 base and J gave up 2 bases, with 16 bases separating them. CDR1 and CDR2 (germline): LNHDA, SQIVND (reference sequence). DNA for the CDR3: TGTGCCAGTAGTATAGTAGGTTACGGTAAGGACACAGATACGCAGTATTTT. Protein: CASSIVGYGKDTDTQYF.

In its sample, this clone was seen once. This chain connects TRBV30 to TRBJ1-2, with TRBD1 matching over 7 bases. Germline trimming cut 8 bases from V and 4 bases from J; bases unmatched to any gene: 19. CDR1 and CDR2 from the germline V gene are GTSNPN and SVGIG (reference sequence). This CDR3 spans 16 amino acids. The CDR3 DNA sequence: TGTGCCGGGTCGCGGCAAGGGGGCCTTAATTCCTATGGCTACACCTTC. This gives the protein CAGSRQGGLNSYGYTF. The full variable domain, with the rest looked up from reference TRBV30 and TRBJ1-2, is SQTIHQWPATLVQPVGSPLSLECTVEGTSNPNLYWYRQAAGRGLQLLFYSVGIGQISSEVPQNLSASRPQDRQFILSSKKLLLSDSGFYLCAGSRQGGLNSYGYTFGSGTRLTVV.

The chain recombines TRBV7-9 with TRBJ1-1, with 7 bases lining up with TRBD1. J gave up 3 bases and V 6 bases, and 7 bases lay outside the gene matches. This CDR3 is 14 amino acids long. Germline V gene data show CDR1 as SEHNR and CDR2 as FQNEAQ (reference sequence). The DNA of the CDR3 is TGTGCCAGCAGAGGCAGGGGGGGAGACACTGAAGCTTTCTTT. Its protein product is CASRGRGGDTEAFF.

The chain uses TRBV6-6 and TRBJ2-1; D tentatively fits TRBD1 or TRBD2 (5 bases each). The CDR3 is 14 residues long. V was cut by 0 bases and J by 8 bases, with 11 bases left in between. Per the germline V gene, CDR1 is MNHNY and CDR2 is SVGAGI (reference sequence). In DNA, the CDR3 is TGTGCCAGCAGTTACTCGAAACAGGAGGATGAGCAGTTCTTC. This codes for CASSYSKQEDEQFF.

This sequence joins TRBV5-8 and TRBJ2-5, with D possibly being TRBD1 or TRBD2 (5 bases each). V was shortened by 2 bases and J by 5 bases, with 19 bases between the two germline ends. This CDR3 is 16 amino acids long. Germline V gene lookup returns CDR1 SGHTS and CDR2 YDEGEE. The CDR3 reads CASSFNPGTEEETQYF. The CDR3, as DNA: TGTGCCAGCAGCTTCAACCCCGGGACGGAGGAGGAGACCCAGTACTTC.

This clone was observed a few times. The DNA of the CDR3 is TGCGCCAGCAGCTTGTCGACTAGCGGGGCCGGGGAGCTGTTTTTT. This sequence encodes CASSLSTSGAGELFF. V usage is TRBV5-1 and J usage is TRBJ2-2; TRBD2 agrees at 11 bases. Germline CDR1 reads SGHRS; CDR2 reads YFSETQ. V shed 1 base, J shed 6 bases, and the junction held 2 bases outside the gene matches. The CDR3 totals 15 residues.

The rearrangement joins TRBV7-2 to TRBJ1-3; D call uncertain. V was clipped by 1 base and J by 0 bases, with 4 bases between them. The CDR3 covers 14 residues. Germline loops: CDR1 SGHTA, CDR2 FQGNSA. CDR3 in DNA: TGTGCCAGCAGCTTAGTAGACTCTGGAAACACCATATATTTT. Protein product: CASSLVDSGNTIYF. Full variable domain (missing parts from reference TRBV7-2 and TRBJ1-3): GAGVSQSPSNKVTEKGKDVELRCDPISGHTALYWYRQSLGQGLEFLIYFQGNSAPDKSGLPSDRFSAERTGGSVSTLTIQRTQQEDSAVYLCASSLVDSGNTIYFGEGSWLTVV.

This chain uses TRBV6-5 with TRBJ1-5, with D uncertain. The germline CDR1 and CDR2 sequences are MNHEY and SVGAGI. Trimming stripped 6 bases from V and 0 bases from J, with 12 bases between. The CDR3 is made up of 15 amino acids. Here the CDR3 reads CASSPTGNSNQPQHF. In nucleotides, the CDR3 is TGTGCCAGCAGCCCCACCGGGAATAGCAATCAGCCCCAGCATTTT.

The chain is built from TRBV30 and TRBJ1-5, with D perhaps TRBD1 (5 bases). Germline loops: CDR1 GTSNPN, CDR2 SVGIG (reference sequence). The CDR3 covers 13 residues. The V and J ends lost 0 bases and 10 bases respectively, with 13 bases between them. The CDR3 is CAWSVQEGTPQHF. The DNA for the CDR3 is TGTGCCTGGAGTGTACAGGAGGGCACACCCCAGCATTTT.

This clone was seen a single time. V usage is TRBV19 and J usage is TRBJ1-5, with D possibly matching TRBD1 (5 bases). Trimming stripped 7 bases from V and 6 bases from J, with 22 bases between. Germline V CDR1 and CDR2: LNHDA, SQIVND (reference sequence). This CDR3 has 16 amino acids. The CDR3 region has the DNA TGTGCCAGTACCATCAGTAGTAGGGGTTACGTTCAGCCCCAGCATTTT. Translation gives CASTISSRGYVQPQHF. The whole variable domain, remainder taken from reference TRBV19 and TRBJ1-5, is DGGITQSPKYLFRKEGQNVTLSCEQNLNHDAMYWYRQDPGQGLRLIYYSQIVNDFQKGDIAEGYSVSREKKESFPLTVTSAQKNPTAFYLCASTISSRGYVQPQHFGDGTRLSIL.